The 9 T cell receptor beta chains listed next were all sequenced from one sample in a study of shared clonotypes between healthy human individuals. Repertoires were generated with immunoSEQ multiplex PCR, while TCRdb's copy carries only in-frame clones and drops some. This table has approximately 740,000 clones, roughly 70% appearing once. The source material was memory CD4+ T cells sorted from blood. This sample's subset: CD45RA-negative fraction. The source is a woman aged 25-40 years in good health.

The chain couples TRBV2 to TRBJ2-7, with D tentatively TRBD2 (5 bases). This CDR3 comprises 16 residues. Per the germline V gene, CDR1 is SNHLY and CDR2 is FYNNEI. V was trimmed by 8 bases and J by 0 bases, leaving 20 bases between them. Written as DNA, the CDR3 is TGTGCCAGCGGAGGAACAGCCCCAGTTTTCTCCTACGAGCAGTACTTC. Translated: CASGGTAPVFSYEQYF.

The V gene is TRBV28, the J gene TRBJ1-2; tentatively, D is TRBD1 (5 bases). In germline, CDR1 is MDHEN, CDR2 SYDVKM. Trimming removed 2 bases at V and 6 bases at J, with 10 bases between. This CDR3 comprises 13 residues. DNA for the CDR3: TGTGCCAGCAGTTTAACAGGTCCCAATGGCTACACCTTC. Translated, it gives CASSLTGPNGYTF.

The rearrangement links TRBV7-8 to TRBJ2-7; no definite D call. With 4 bases removed from V and 7 bases from J, the gap between germline ends came to 14 bases. This CDR3 region has 13 residues. Germline loops: CDR1 SGHVS, CDR2 FQNEAQ. The CDR3 bases are TGTGCCAGCAGCTCCCAACCAGCTCTGGAGCAGTACTTC. Protein: CASSSQPALEQYF.

This clone has more than one count but fewer than ten. The chain is built from TRBV9 and TRBJ2-5; no clear D. V was cut by 0 bases and J by 4 bases, with 10 bases left in between. This CDR3 is 14 amino acids long. Germline CDR1 reads SGDLS; CDR2 reads YYNGEE. CDR3 nucleotides: TGTGCCAGCAGCGTAGACCTAGGACGAGAGACCCAGTACTTC. Its translation: CASSVDLGRETQYF.

The CDR3 region has the DNA TGTGCCAGCAGCAGCCGAGAGGGCACAGATACGCAGTATTTT. The encoded protein is CASSSREGTDTQYF. The rearrangement joins TRBV5-4 to TRBJ2-3, with unresolved D. The CDR3 spans 14 residues. Per the germline V gene, CDR1 is SGHNT and CDR2 is YYREEE (reference sequence). The V end was cut by 4 bases, the J end by 1 base, with 10 bases between. Drawing the rest from reference TRBV5-4 and TRBJ2-3, the complete variable domain is ETGVTQSPTHLIKTRGQQVTLRCSSQSGHNTVSWYQQALGQGPQFIFQYYREEENGRGNFPPRFSGLQFPNYSSELNVNALELDDSALYLCASSSREGTDTQYFGPGTRLTVL.

The CDR3 sequence is CASSPGGHNEQFF. In nucleotides, the CDR3 is TGTGCCAGCAGCCCCGGAGGTCACAATGAGCAGTTCTTC. The genes are TRBV7-3 and TRBJ2-1, with D perhaps matching TRBD2 (5 bases). The V end was cut by 5 bases, the J end by 5 bases, with 10 bases between. The germline CDR1 and CDR2 sequences are SGHTA and FQGTGA. The CDR3 has 13 amino acids. The entire variable domain, with the rest obtained from reference TRBV7-3 and TRBJ2-1, is as follows: GAGVSQTPSNKVTEKGKYVELRCDPISGHTALYWYRQSLGQGPEFLIYFQGTGAADDSGLPNDRFFAVRPEGSVSTLKIQRTERGDSAVYLCASSPGGHNEQFFGPGTRLTVL.

About this clone: Other nucleotide sequences in the sample specify the same CDR3. V usage is TRBV7-3 and J usage is TRBJ1-1; D unresolved. This CDR3 region has 13 residues. Germline V lookup: CDR1 SGHTA, CDR2 FQGTGA. Trimming pared 3 bases from V and 1 base from J, leaving 6 bases between. CDR3 sequence reads: CASSLRENTEAFF. The DNA of the CDR3 is TGTGCCAGCAGCTTGAGAGAGAACACTGAAGCTTTCTTT.

At least ten counts were recorded for this clone. The V and J genes are TRBV2 and TRBJ2-7; 7 bases agree with TRBD1. This CDR3 region has 14 residues. With 7 bases clipped from V and 0 bases from J, the junction kept 6 bases outside the gene matches. Germline V gives CDR1 SNHLY, CDR2 FYNNEI. The DNA for the CDR3 is TGTGCCAGCAAGCAGGGGGATAGCTCCTACGAGCAGTACTTC. It translates to CASKQGDSSYEQYF.

The chain recombines TRBV18 with TRBJ2-7, with 11 bases that match TRBD1. V gave up 5 bases and J gave up 8 bases; unmatched junction bases: 5. CDR3 length: 13 residues. Germline CDR1 reads KGHSH; CDR2 reads LQKENI. CDR3 DNA sequence: TGTGCCAGCTCAACCGGACAGGGGGCGCAGCAGTACTTC. This translates into CASSTGQGAQQYF.